The T cell receptor (beta chain) under discussion was sequenced for a study of shared clonotypes between healthy human individuals. Study context: Three plates were used per donor for CD4 naive, three for CD4 memory, two for CD8 naive and one for CD8 memory. General study points: Owing to a small donor count, the genetic and exposure-history diversity represented was limited. Compared with clonotypes that all four donors shared, non-shared clonotypes had lower generation probabilities.

Every subset's genomic DNA went evenly onto several immunoSEQ plates. The assay was immunoSEQ multiplex PCR, and TCRdb's table has in-frame clones only and misses some. The sample contains some 380,000 clones, approximately 96% of which appear only once. As to this clone: Its cognate antigen is unknown.

V lost 5 bases, J lost 4 bases, and 7 bases lay in between. CDR1 and CDR2 (germline): MNHNY, SVGAGI (reference sequence). The length of the CDR3 is 12 residues. Sequenced material: memory CD8+ T cells sorted from blood. Subset meaning: CD45RO+ cells pooled with CCR7-negative TemRA cells. J is TRBJ2-3 and V is TRBV6-6; D not resolved. The origin of this receptor is a man younger than 45 in good health. The CDR3 reads CASSGPSDTQYF. The CDR3 region has the DNA TGTGCCAGCAGTGGACCCTCAGATACGCAGTATTTT.